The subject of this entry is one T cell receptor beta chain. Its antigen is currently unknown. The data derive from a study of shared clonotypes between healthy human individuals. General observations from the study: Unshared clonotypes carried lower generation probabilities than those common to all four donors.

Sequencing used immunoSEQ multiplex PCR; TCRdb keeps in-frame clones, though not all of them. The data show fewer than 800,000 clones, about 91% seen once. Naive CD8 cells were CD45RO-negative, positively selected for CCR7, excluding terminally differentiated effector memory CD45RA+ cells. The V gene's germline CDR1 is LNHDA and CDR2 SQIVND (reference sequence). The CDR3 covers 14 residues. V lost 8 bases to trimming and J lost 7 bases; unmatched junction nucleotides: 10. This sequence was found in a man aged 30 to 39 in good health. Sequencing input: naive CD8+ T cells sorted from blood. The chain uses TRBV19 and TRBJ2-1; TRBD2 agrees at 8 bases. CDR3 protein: CASQSGSRVNEQFF. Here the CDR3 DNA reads TGTGCCAGTCAAAGCGGGAGTAGGGTTAATGAGCAGTTCTTC.